Included here is one T cell receptor beta chain sequence, with context. Its specificity is not known. The CDR3 loop spans 15 amino acids. The germline gives CDR1 SGHAT, CDR2 FQNNGV. Deletions cut 5 bases from V and 0 bases from J, with 13 bases between. This entry is derived from a study of cytomegalovirus exposure and HLA in healthy donors. As for the study in general: The same platform was used for the 100 to 150 validation repertoires and the 600 to 700 first-cohort repertoires, a later analysis reported.

The method was immunoSEQ multiplex PCR; TCRdb's version includes in-frame clones alone and lacks a portion of them. The sample has around 300,000 clones, nearly 90% seen once; the top ten hold over 0.9%. Study conclusions and caveats: While the bulk of TCR sequences proved rare, some public TCRs turned up in many donors. As confirmed in vitro, three CMV-associated chains were specific for CMV antigens. The investigators catalogued 150 or so TCR beta chains as cytomegalovirus-associated.

The sequenced material came from PBMCs. The rearrangement uses TRBV11-2 and TRBJ2-5, with a possible D match to TRBD1 (5 bases). The sequence was collected from a man aged 30-40 years in good health and CMV-seronegative. CDR3 protein: CASSPRTRYQETQYF. CDR3 DNA: TGTGCCAGCAGCCCTCGGACACGGTACCAAGAGACCCAGTACTTC.